This is a list of T cell receptor beta chains from one sample in a study of T cell responses to AZD1222 COVID-19 vaccine. Assay used: immunoSEQ multiplex PCR; TCRdb lists only in-frame clones, some missing. The table includes more than 95,000 clones, 80% to 90% detected once. The sequenced sample was peripheral blood, obtained on day 0 of AZD1222 vaccination. These receptors were obtained from an adult in good health. CDR3s leave out the opening cysteine and the closing phenylalanine or tryptophan. A D gene is named only where the DNA matches it firmly.

D | V | CDR3
TRBD1 | TRBV19 | ASKGQVNTGELF
NA | TRBV27 | ASSPGQFYGYT
TRBD2 | TRBV15 | ATSGGGAGETQY
NA | TRBV27 | ASSFRGEANYGYT
NA | TRBV28 | ASSPGRTGGYT
NA | TRBV7-2 | ASSLAYGLQETQY
TRBD2 | TRBV11-1 | ASSLGLAVVYEQF
NA | TRBV29-1 | SVVRNTEAF
TRBD2 | TRBV2 | ASRMGLAGGQSEQF
NA | TRBV11-2 | ASSLVYWGRDATNEKLF
NA | TRBV30 | AWRSGGGPNNEQF
NA | TRBV29-1 | SGTGGNTEAF
NA | TRBV6-2/TRBV6-3 | ASSSRGGNQPQH
TRBD1 | TRBV5-1 | ASSMGQSETQY
NA | TRBV19 | ASSIVGRAGSSYEQY
TRBD1 | TRBV4-3 | ASSQNYRGQETQY
TRBD1 | TRBV5-1 | ASSSTGDTGELF
NA | TRBV24-1 | ATSDSPDSLSSYNEQF
NA | TRBV4-3 | ASSQGVNSGNTIY
NA | TRBV3-1/TRBV3-2 | ASSRPPGTQETQY
NA | TRBV4-3 | ASSQDSPNEKLF
TRBD1 | TRBV29-1 | SAETGTGSSYNEQF
TRBD1 | TRBV12-5 | ASGLLGTGQETQY
TRBD2 | TRBV6-2/TRBV6-3 | ASSRSSGISYEQY
NA | TRBV7-2 | ASSLVARENIQY
NA | TRBV28 | ASSMEGYT
TRBD1 | TRBV16 | ASSQYRGGANQPQH
NA | TRBV11-2 | ASSPPPSLRGGMYTEAF
NA | TRBV3-1/TRBV3-2 | ASSQVYEQY
NA | TRBV6-1 | ASSEVGVATNYGYT
NA | TRBV4-2 | ASSQELDQRYNEQF
NA | TRBV6-1 | ASSEVVQNTEAF
NA | TRBV2 | ASAVGETQY
TRBD1 | TRBV9 | ASSLPGQGSYEQY
TRBD1 | TRBV9 | ASSWGQGSTDTQY
TRBD1 | TRBV5-1 | ASSWGQGNTGELF
NA | TRBV20-1 | SASQQGSFLGNQPQH
TRBD1 | TRBV7-6 | ASSYGTGQPYEQY
TRBD2 | TRBV5-1 | ASSWGGDSSSLTQF
TRBD1 | TRBV15 | ATSRDRGPYNEQF
TRBD1 | TRBV7-6 | AGGTGDTGELF
NA | TRBV21-1 | ASSLYRGPNEKLF
NA | TRBV7-9 | ASSLGVSGNTIY
NA | TRBV9 | ASSVGGAGGRNEKLF
NA | TRBV5-1 | ASSLDSGSGNTIY
NA | TRBV3-1/TRBV3-2 | ASSQGPAGYGYT
NA | TRBV4-3 | ASSQYDSTTGELF
NA | TRBV9 | ASSVGDSYEQY
NA | TRBV24-1 | ATSDSTIRDYT
NA | TRBV6-6 | ASSYSPGRGNQPQH
NA | TRBV3-1/TRBV3-2 | ASSQGDTDPGGYT
NA | TRBV6-1 | ASSESGGNSYEQY
NA | TRBV12-3/TRBV12-4 | ASRRTLNTEAF